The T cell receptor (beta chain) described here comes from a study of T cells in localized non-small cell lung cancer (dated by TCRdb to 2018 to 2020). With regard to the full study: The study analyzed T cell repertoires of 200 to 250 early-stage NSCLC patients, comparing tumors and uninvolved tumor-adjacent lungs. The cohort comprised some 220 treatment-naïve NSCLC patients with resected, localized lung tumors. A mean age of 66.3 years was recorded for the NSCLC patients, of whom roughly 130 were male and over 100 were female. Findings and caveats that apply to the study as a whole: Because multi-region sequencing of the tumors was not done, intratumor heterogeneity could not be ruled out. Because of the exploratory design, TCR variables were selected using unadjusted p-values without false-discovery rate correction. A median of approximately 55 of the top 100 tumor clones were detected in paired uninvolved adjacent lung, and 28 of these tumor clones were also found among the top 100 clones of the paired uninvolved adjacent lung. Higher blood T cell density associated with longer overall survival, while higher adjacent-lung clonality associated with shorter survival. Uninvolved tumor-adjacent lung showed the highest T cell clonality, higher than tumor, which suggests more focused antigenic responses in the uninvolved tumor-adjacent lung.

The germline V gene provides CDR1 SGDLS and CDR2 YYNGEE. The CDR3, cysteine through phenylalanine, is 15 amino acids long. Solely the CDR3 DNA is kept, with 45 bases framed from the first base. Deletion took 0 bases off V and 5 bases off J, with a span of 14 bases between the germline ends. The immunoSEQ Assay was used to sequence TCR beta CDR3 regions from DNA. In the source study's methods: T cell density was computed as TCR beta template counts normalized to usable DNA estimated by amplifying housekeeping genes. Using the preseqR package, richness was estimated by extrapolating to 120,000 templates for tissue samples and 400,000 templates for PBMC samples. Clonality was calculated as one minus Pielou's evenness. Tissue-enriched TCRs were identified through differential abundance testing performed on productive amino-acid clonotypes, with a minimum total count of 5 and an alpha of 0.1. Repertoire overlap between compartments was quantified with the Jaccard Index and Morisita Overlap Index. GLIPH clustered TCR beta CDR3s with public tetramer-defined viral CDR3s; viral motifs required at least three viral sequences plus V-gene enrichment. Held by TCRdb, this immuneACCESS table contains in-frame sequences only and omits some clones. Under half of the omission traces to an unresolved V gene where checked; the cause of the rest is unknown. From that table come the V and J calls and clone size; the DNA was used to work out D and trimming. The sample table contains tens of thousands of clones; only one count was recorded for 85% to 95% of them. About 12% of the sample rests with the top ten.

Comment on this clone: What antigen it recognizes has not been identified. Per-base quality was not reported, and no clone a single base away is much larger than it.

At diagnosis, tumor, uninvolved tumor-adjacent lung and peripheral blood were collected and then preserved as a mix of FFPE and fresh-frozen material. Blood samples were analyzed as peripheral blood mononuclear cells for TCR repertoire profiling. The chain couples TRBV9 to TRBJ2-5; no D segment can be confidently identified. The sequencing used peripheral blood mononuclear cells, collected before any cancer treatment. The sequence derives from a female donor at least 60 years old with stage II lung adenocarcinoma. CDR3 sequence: CASSVDYRIRETQYF. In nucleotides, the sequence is TGTGCCAGCAGCGTAGATTATCGTATTAGGGAGACCCAGTACTTC.